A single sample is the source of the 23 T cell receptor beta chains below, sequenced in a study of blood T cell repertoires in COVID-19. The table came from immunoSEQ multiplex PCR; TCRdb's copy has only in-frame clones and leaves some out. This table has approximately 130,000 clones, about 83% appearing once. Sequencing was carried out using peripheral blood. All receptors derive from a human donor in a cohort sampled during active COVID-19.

The CDR3 sequence is CASRRQGDGDYGYTF. The CDR3 DNA follows: TGTGCCAGCCGACGACAGGGGGACGGGGACTATGGCTACACCTTC. The gene calls are TRBV3-1 (or the pseudogene TRBV3-2) and TRBJ1-2, with 9 nucleotides matching TRBD1. Germline V gene lookup returns CDR1 LGHDT and CDR2 YNNKEL (reference sequence). The V and J ends lost 8 bases and 3 bases, in that order; junction bases with no gene match: 10. There are 15 residues in the CDR3.

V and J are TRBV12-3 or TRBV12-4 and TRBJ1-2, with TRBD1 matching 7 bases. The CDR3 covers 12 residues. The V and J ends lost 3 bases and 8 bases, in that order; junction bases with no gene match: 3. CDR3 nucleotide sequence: TGTGCCAGCAGTTTTTCACAGGGGGGCTACACCTTC. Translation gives CASSFSQGGYTF.

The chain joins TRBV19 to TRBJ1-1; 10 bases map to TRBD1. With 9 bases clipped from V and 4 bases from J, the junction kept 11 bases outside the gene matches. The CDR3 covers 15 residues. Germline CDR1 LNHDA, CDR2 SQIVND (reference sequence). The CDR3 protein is CASPGWDRGRTEAFF. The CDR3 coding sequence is TGTGCCAGCCCGGGCTGGGACAGGGGCCGCACTGAAGCTTTCTTT.

The CDR3 bases are TGTGCCAGCAGCGGGGGGAGTCAGGATAATACGCAGTATTTT. This sequence encodes CASSGGSQDNTQYF. The chain is built from TRBV11-3 and TRBJ2-3; TRBD2 might be the D (6 bases). The length of the CDR3 is 14 residues. Germline V gene data show CDR1 as SGHNT and CDR2 as YENEEA. Trimming left V 5 bases short and J 7 bases short, with 16 bases between.

The CDR3 loop is CASSLRTSGAYEQYF. The CDR3, as DNA: TGTGCCAGCAGCCTTCGGACTAGCGGGGCTTACGAGCAGTACTTC. This chain connects TRBV28 to TRBJ2-7, with TRBD2 matching over 12 bases. The CDR3 is made up of 15 amino acids. Germline assignment: CDR1 MDHEN and CDR2 SYDVKM. V lost 6 bases to trimming and J lost 4 bases; unmatched junction nucleotides: 7.

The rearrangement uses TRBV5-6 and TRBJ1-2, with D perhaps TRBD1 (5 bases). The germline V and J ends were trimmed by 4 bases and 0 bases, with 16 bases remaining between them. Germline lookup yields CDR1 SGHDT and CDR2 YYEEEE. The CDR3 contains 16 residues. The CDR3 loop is CASSPSKGLPNYGYTF. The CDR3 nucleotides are TGTGCCAGCAGCCCAAGCAAGGGACTTCCTAACTATGGCTACACCTTC.

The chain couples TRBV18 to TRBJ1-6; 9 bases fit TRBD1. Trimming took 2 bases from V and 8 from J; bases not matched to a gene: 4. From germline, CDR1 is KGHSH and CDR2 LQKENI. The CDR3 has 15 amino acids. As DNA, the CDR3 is TGTGCCAGCTCACCAGGGACAGGGAAGGATTCACCCCTCCACTTT. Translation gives CASSPGTGKDSPLHF.

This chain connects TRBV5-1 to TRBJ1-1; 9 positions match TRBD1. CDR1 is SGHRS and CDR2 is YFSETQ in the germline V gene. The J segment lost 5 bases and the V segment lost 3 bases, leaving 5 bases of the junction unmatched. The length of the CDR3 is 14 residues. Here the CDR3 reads CASSWTGVRTEAFF. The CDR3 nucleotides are TGCGCCAGCAGCTGGACAGGGGTTCGAACTGAAGCTTTCTTT.

CDR3 sequence (DNA): TGTGCCACCGTTAAAGCGGGGGGAACAGATACGCAGTATTTT. It yields the protein CATVKAGGTDTQYF. The rearrangement joins TRBV6-6 to TRBJ2-3; 9 positions match TRBD2. The CDR3 runs to 14 residues. Germline loops: CDR1 MNHNY, CDR2 SVGAGI (reference sequence). The J segment lost 3 bases and the V segment lost 10 bases, leaving 8 bases of the junction unmatched.

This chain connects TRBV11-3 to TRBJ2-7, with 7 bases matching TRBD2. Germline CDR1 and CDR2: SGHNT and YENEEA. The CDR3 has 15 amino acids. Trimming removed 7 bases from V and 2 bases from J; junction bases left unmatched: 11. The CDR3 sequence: CASNHRGSKPYEQYF. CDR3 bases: TGTGCCAGCAACCACCGCGGGAGCAAGCCCTACGAGCAGTACTTC.

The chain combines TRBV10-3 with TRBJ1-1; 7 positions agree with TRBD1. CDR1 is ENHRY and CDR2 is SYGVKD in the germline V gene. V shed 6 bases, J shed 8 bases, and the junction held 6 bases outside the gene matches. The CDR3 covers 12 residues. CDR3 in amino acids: CAIRDRTSEAFF. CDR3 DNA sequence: TGTGCCATCAGGGACAGGACCTCCGAAGCTTTCTTT.

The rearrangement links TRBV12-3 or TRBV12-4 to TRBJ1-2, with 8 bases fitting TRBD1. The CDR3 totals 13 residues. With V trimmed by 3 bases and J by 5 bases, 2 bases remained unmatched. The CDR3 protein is CASSFTGGYGYTF. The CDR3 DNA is TGTGCCAGCAGTTTTACAGGGGGATATGGCTACACCTTC.

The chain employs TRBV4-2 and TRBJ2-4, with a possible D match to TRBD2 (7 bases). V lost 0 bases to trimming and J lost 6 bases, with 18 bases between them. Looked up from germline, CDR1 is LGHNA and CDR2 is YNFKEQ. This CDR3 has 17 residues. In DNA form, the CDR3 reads TGTGCCAGCAGCCAAGATCTTGTGGGGGGGCCTAGAAACATTCAGTACTTC. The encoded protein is CASSQDLVGGPRNIQYF.

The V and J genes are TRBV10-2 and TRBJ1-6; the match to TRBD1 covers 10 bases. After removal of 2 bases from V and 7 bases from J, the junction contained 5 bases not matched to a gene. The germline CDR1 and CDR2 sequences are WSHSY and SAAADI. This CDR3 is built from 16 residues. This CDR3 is CASSETGGQGNSPLHF. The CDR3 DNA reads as TGCGCCAGCAGTGAGACCGGGGGACAGGGGAATTCACCCCTCCACTTT.

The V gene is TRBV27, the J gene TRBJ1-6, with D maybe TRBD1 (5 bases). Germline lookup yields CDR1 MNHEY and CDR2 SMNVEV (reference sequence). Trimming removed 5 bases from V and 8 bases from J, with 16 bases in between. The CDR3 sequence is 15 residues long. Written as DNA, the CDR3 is TGTGCCAGCAGTGACCTCGGGAGGGACGATTCACCCCTCCACTTT. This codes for CASSDLGRDDSPLHF.

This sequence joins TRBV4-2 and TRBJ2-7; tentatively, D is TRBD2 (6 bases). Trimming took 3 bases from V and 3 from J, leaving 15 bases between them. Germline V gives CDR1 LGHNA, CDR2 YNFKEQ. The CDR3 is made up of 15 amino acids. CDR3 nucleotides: TGTGCCAGCAGCCATACCGGGACGGGGGACTACGAGCAGTACTTC. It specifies CASSHTGTGDYEQYF.

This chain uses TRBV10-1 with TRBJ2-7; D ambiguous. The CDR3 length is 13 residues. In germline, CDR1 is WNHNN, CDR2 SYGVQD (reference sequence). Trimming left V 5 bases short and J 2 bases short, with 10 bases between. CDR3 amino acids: CASSSPETYEQYF. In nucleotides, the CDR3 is TGCGCCAGCAGTTCCCCGGAGACCTACGAGCAGTACTTC.

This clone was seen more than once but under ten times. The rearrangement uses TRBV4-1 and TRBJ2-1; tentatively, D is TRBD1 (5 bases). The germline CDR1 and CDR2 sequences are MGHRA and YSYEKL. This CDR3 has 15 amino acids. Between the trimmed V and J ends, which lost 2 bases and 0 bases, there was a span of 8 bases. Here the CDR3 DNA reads TGCGCCAGCAGCCAAAGACAGACCTCCTACAATGAGCAGTTCTTC. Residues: CASSQRQTSYNEQFF.

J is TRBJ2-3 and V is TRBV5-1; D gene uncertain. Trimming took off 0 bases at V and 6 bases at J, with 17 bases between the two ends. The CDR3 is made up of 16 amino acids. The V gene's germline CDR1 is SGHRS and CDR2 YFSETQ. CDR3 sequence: CASSLGGEPGVDTQYF. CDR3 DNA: TGCGCCAGCAGCTTGGGTGGTGAACCCGGAGTGGATACGCAGTATTTT.

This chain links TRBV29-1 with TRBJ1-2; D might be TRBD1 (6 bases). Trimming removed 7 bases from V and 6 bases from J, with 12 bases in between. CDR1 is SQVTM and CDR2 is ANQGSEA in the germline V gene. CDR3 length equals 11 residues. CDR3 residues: CSGVQGNGYTF. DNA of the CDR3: TGCAGCGGGGTACAGGGAAATGGCTACACCTTC.

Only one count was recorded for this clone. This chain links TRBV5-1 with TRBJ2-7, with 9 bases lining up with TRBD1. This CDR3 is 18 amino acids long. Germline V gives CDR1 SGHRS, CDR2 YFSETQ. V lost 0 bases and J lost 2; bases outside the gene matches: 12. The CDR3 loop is CASSLEFSGTGKTYEQYF. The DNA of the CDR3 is TGCGCCAGCAGCTTGGAGTTCTCGGGGACAGGGAAGACCTACGAGCAGTACTTC.

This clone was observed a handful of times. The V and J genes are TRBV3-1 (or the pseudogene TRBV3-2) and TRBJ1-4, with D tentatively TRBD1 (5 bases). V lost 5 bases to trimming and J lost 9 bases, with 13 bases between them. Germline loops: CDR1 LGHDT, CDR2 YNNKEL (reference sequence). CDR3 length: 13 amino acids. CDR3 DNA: TGTGCCAGCAGCGGCGGGACGGAGCAAAAACTGTTTTTT. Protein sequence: CASSGGTEQKLFF.

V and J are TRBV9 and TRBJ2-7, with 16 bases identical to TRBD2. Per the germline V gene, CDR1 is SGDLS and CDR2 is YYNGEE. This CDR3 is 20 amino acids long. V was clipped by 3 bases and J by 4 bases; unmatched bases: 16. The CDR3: CASSARPTGLAGGFDYEQYF. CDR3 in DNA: TGTGCCAGCAGCGCCCGGCCCACGGGACTAGCGGGGGGGTTTGATTACGAGCAGTACTTC.